This entry lists 16 T cell receptor beta chains sequenced from one sample in a study of cytomegalovirus exposure and HLA in healthy donors. Use of 60 Vbeta and 13 Jbeta primers characterized the PCR. Produced via immunoSEQ multiplex PCR; TCRdb's table is partial and in-frame only. Found here are 120,000 or so clones; the top ten clones hold 3% to 4.5%. Material for sequencing was PBMCs. These receptors all stem from a man aged 18 to 29 in good health and CMV-seronegative.

V and J are TRBV27 and TRBJ2-1; D possibly corresponds to TRBD1 (6 bases). Trimming shortened V by 5 bases and J by 3 bases, and 8 bases separated the two germline ends. The CDR3 runs to 13 residues. Germline CDR1 reads MNHEY; CDR2 reads SMNVEV (reference sequence). The CDR3 DNA is TGTGCCAGCAGTCCGGACAGCTACAATGAGCAGTTCTTC. Protein: CASSPDSYNEQFF.

This chain uses TRBV27 with TRBJ1-2; 7 bases line up with TRBD1. Trimming cost V 4 bases and J 4 bases; bases outside gene matches: 3. Germline CDR1 reads MNHEY; CDR2 reads SMNVEV (reference sequence). This CDR3 has 13 residues. The CDR3 sequence is CASSSGTAYGYTF. The CDR3 DNA is TGTGCCAGCAGTTCCGGGACAGCCTATGGCTACACCTTC.

The chain is built from TRBV7-9 and TRBJ2-1; 11 bases match TRBD2. The length of the CDR3 is 19 residues. Germline loops: CDR1 SEHNR, CDR2 FQNEAQ (reference sequence). The V gene end was trimmed by 5 bases and the J gene end by 0 bases; junction bases not matched to a gene: 12. Here the CDR3 reads CASSARRTSGRSSYNEQFF. In DNA, the CDR3 is TGTGCCAGCAGCGCAAGAAGGACTAGCGGGCGGAGCTCCTACAATGAGCAGTTCTTC.

This sequence joins TRBV7-8 and TRBJ2-5, with 13 bases fitting TRBD2. The CDR3 loop spans 19 amino acids. CDR1 and CDR2 from the germline V gene are SGHVS and FQNEAQ. V lost 2 bases, J lost 1 base, and 10 bases stayed unmatched. CDR3 sequence reads: CASSLSRGLAGDPQETQYF. The CDR3 nucleotides read TGTGCCAGCAGCTTAAGTCGAGGACTAGCGGGAGACCCCCAAGAGACCCAGTACTTC.

CDR3 sequence: CASSLSPGDGYTF. CDR3 in DNA: TGTGCCAGCAGCTTATCTCCAGGGGACGGCTACACCTTC. The chain employs TRBV7-3 and TRBJ1-2; D possibly corresponds to TRBD1 (6 bases). CDR1 is SGHTA, CDR2 FQGTGA, per germline. CDR3 length: 13 residues. Deletions cut 2 bases from V and 8 bases from J, with 12 bases between.

The rearrangement links TRBV6-5 to TRBJ2-6; TRBD1 aligns across 8 bases. There are 16 residues in the CDR3. J was trimmed by 1 base and V by 4 bases; bases with no gene match: 3. In germline, CDR1 is MNHEY, CDR2 SVGAGI. The CDR3 sequence: CASSSTGESGANVLTF. The CDR3, as DNA: TGTGCCAGCAGTTCGACAGGGGAATCTGGGGCCAACGTCCTGACTTTC.

The rearrangement links TRBV7-8 to TRBJ2-5; TRBD1 agrees at 9 bases. The J call may be wrong; the DNA end is better matched by TRBJ2-7. CDR1 and CDR2 (germline): SGHVS, FQNEAQ. The CDR3 length is 16 residues. The CDR3 bases are TGTGCCAGCAGCGTCTGGAGCCGGGACAGGGTCTACGAGCAGTACTTC. Encoded protein: CASSVWSRDRVYEQYF.

The chain carries TRBV9 and TRBJ2-6; D perhaps matches TRBD1 (5 bases). CDR3 length: 18 residues. The V end was cut by 3 bases, the J end by 0 bases, with 16 bases between. Germline V lookup: CDR1 SGDLS, CDR2 YYNGEE. The CDR3 loop is CASSASGTGASGANVLTF. In nucleotides, the CDR3 is TGTGCCAGCAGCGCCTCAGGAACAGGAGCCTCTGGGGCCAACGTCCTGACTTTC.

V is TRBV5-1 and J is TRBJ2-1; 10 bases map to TRBD2. CDR1 is SGHRS and CDR2 is YFSETQ in the germline V gene. The J segment lost 8 bases and the V segment lost 2 bases, leaving 7 bases of the junction unmatched. The CDR3 contains 15 residues. Here the CDR3 reads CASSFSSGRADEQFF. The CDR3, as DNA: TGCGCCAGCAGCTTTTCCAGCGGGAGGGCCGATGAGCAGTTCTTC. The full variable domain, with the rest looked up from reference TRBV5-1 and TRBJ2-1, is KAGVTQTPRYLIKTRGQQVTLSCSPISGHRSVSWYQQTPGQGLQFLFEYFSETQRNKGNFPGRFSGRQFSNSRSEMNVSTLELGDSALYLCASSFSSGRADEQFFGPGTRLTVL.

The chain uses TRBV30 and TRBJ1-6; the D gene is possibly TRBD1 (6 bases). V was clipped by 3 bases and J by 7 bases, with 10 bases between them. The CDR3 contains 13 residues. Germline CDR1 GTSNPN, CDR2 SVGIG (reference sequence). This chain's CDR3 is CAWRDRANSPLHF. DNA for the CDR3: TGTGCCTGGAGGGACAGAGCAAATTCACCCCTCCACTTT.

This CDR3 reads CASSPRGELMREQYF. The CDR3, as DNA: TGTGCCAGCAGCCCCCGGGGGGAGCTGATGCGGGAGCAGTACTTC. The chain couples TRBV13 to TRBJ2-7, with 7 bases fitting TRBD2. Looked up from germline, CDR1 is PRHDT and CDR2 is FYEKMQ (reference sequence). The CDR3 consists of 15 residues. Trimming at V came to 5 bases and at J to 7 bases, leaving 14 bases not matched to a gene.

The chain uses TRBV5-1 and TRBJ1-2; perhaps TRBD1 as D (6 bases). Trimming cost V 0 bases and J 5 bases, with 14 bases left between them. This CDR3 contains 15 residues. The V gene's germline CDR1 is SGHRS and CDR2 YFSETQ. For the CDR3, the DNA is TGCGCCAGCAGCTTGGGGGACACCTTGGGGTATGGCTACACCTTC. Its protein product is CASSLGDTLGYGYTF.

The J gene is TRBJ2-7, the V gene TRBV7-9, with TRBD2 as a possible D gene (5 bases). Germline V lookup: CDR1 SEHNR, CDR2 FQNEAQ (reference sequence). This CDR3 is built from 14 residues. Trimming took off 1 base at V and 7 bases at J, with 14 bases between the two ends. CDR3 bases: TGTGCCAGCAGCTTAGGCGGGCAAGGTGGGGAGCAGTACTTC. Protein: CASSLGGQGGEQYF.

The chain carries TRBV2 and TRBJ1-5; 8 positions match TRBD1. CDR1 and CDR2 (germline): SNHLY, FYNNEI. The CDR3 has 15 amino acids. Germline trimming cut 6 bases from V and 6 bases from J; bases unmatched to any gene: 10. In nucleotides, the CDR3 is TGTGCCAGCAGCGATGACAGGGGAAGAGCTCAGCCCCAGCATTTT. Encoded protein: CASSDDRGRAQPQHF.

V is TRBV13 and J is TRBJ2-2; the D is unclear. Trimming shortened V by 0 bases and J by 5 bases, and 4 bases separated the two germline ends. The CDR3 consists of 13 residues. Germline CDR1 and CDR2: PRHDT and FYEKMQ (reference sequence). The CDR3 is CASSLGETGELFF. CDR3 DNA: TGTGCCAGCAGCTTAGGGGAGACCGGGGAGCTGTTTTTT.

The chain has TRBV18 and TRBJ2-1, with TRBD2 matching over 14 bases. The V gene end was trimmed by 4 bases and the J gene end by 2 bases; junction bases not matched to a gene: 10. Germline CDR1 KGHSH, CDR2 LQKENI. The CDR3 has 19 amino acids. The CDR3 bases are TGTGCCAGCTCACACCCCGGGACTAGCGGGAGTAGGGCCTACAATGAGCAGTTCTTC. Translation gives CASSHPGTSGSRAYNEQFF. The full variable domain, its missing parts supplied by reference TRBV18 and TRBJ2-1, is NAGVMQNPRHLVRRRGQEARLRCSPMKGHSHVYWYRQLPEEGLKFMVYLQKENIIDESGMPKERFSAEFPKEGPSILRIQQVVRGDSAAYFCASSHPGTSGSRAYNEQFFGPGTRLTVL.